A single sample is the source of the 29 T cell receptor beta chains below, sequenced in a study of T cells in women clearing cervical HPV infection. Some clones are missing from TCRdb's copy, which holds only in-frame ones; the method was immunoSEQ multiplex PCR. The repertoire table contains 25,000 to 35,000 clones. The sample comprised blood buffy coat. The receptors here all came from a woman aged 18 to 69 with a cervical HPV16 infection that either progressed to CIN3+ or cleared (not recorded which).

In the case of this clone: The read halts 3 residues ahead of the CDR3 end, with the missing end drawn from the germline J gene. This rearrangement joins TRBV20-1 to TRBJ1-5; 10 bases map to TRBD1. Germline V gives CDR1 DFQATT, CDR2 SNEGSKA (reference sequence). The ends lost 2 bases at V and 3 bases at J; junction bases unmatched: 4. The CDR3 has 15 residues. The part of the CDR3 DNA that was read is TGCAGTGCTAGAAGACAGGGGGCCCTCAATCAGCCC. This sequence encodes CSARRQGALNQP. The whole CDR3 region reads CSARRQGALNQPQHF.

As concerns this clone: The read falls 3 residues short of the CDR3 end, and the missing part is taken from the germline J gene. The V call is TRBV5-1, the J call TRBJ1-6, with a tentative D call TRBD1 (5 bases). The germline V gene encodes CDR1 SGHRS and CDR2 YFSETQ. V was shortened by 1 base and J by 8 bases, with 10 bases between the two germline ends. The CDR3 is 14 residues long. Partial CDR3 DNA: TGCGCCAGCAGCTTGCAGGGTCCGGATTCACCC. Its translation is CASSLQGPDSP. In full, the CDR3 reads CASSLQGPDSPLHF.

To note about this clone: The read is 3 residues too short to cover the CDR3 end, so that end is filled in from the germline J gene. This chain links TRBV7-9 with TRBJ2-4, with no clear D. This CDR3 region has 12 residues. The germline V gene has CDR1 SEHNR and CDR2 FQNEAQ (reference sequence). CDR3 DNA (partial): TGTGCCAGCAGCTTGCGTGCCTATGGT. Residues: CASSLRAYG. The full CDR3 reads CASSLRAYGQYF.

Comments on this clone: Read data end 3 residues before the CDR3 end; the end is taken from the germline J gene. The chain joins TRBV11-2 to TRBJ1-4, with D unclear. The CDR3 spans 12 residues. CDR1 and CDR2 (germline): SGHAT, FQNNGV. This CDR3 reads CASSTYNSPLFF. CDR3 bases read: TGTGCCAGCAGCACCTATAATTCACCA.

With respect to this clone: From the germline J gene comes the end of the CDR3, since the read stops 3 residues before it. The chain is built from TRBV7-3 and TRBJ2-3, with TRBD2 matching over 12 bases. The V gene end was trimmed by 6 bases and the J gene end by 6 bases; junction bases not matched to a gene: 4. CDR3 length: 14 amino acids. Germline CDR1 SGHTA, CDR2 FQGTGA. The covered CDR3 bases are TGTGCCAGCAGGACTAGCGGGGGTGCTGATACG. This codes for CASRTSGGADT. The whole CDR3 sequence is CASRTSGGADTQYF. The variable domain in full, completed from reference TRBV7-3 and TRBJ2-3, reads GAGVSQTPSNKVTEKGKYVELRCDPISGHTALYWYRQSLGQGPEFLIYFQGTGAADDSGLPNDRFFAVRPEGSVSTLKIQRTERGDSAVYLCASRTSGGADTQYFGPGTRLTVL.

The covered CDR3 bases are TGCGCCAGCAGCTTGATGATTAACGGCTACGAG. This translates into CASSLMINGYE. The entire CDR3 protein reads CASSLMINGYEQYF. The chain uses TRBV5-1 and TRBJ2-7; D ambiguous. The CDR3 goes on 3 residues after the read ends, and that part is filled in from the germline J gene. CDR3 length: 14 amino acids. The germline CDR1 and CDR2 sequences are SGHRS and YFSETQ. Trimming cost V 1 base and J 3 bases, with 11 bases left between them.

Of note for this clone: The observed sequence ends 3 residues before the CDR3 terminus, with the missing tail filled in from the germline J gene. The chain uses TRBV20-1 and TRBJ2-6; TRBD1 matches at 9 bases. The germline V gene has CDR1 DFQATT and CDR2 SNEGSKA (reference sequence). V trimming: 6 bases; J trimming: 1 base; junction bases outside the gene matches: 7. This CDR3 has 16 amino acids. CDR3 sequence reads: CSAGGTGTSGANVLTF. Incomplete CDR3 DNA: TGCAGTGCGGGGGGGACAGGGACTTCTGGGGCCAACGTC.

Remarks on this clone: The CDR3 extends 3 residues past the end of the read, so its final part is completed from the germline J gene. V and J are TRBV7-3 and TRBJ1-2, with D possibly matching TRBD1 (5 bases). CDR1 and CDR2 from the germline V gene are SGHTA and FQGTGA. The CDR3 contains 15 residues. CDR3 DNA, as far as it was read: TGTGCCAGCAGCCCCGGCGGCGGGGGTGCAGATACC. It codes for CASSPGGGGADT. The entire CDR3 is CASSPGGGGADTYTF.

In regard to this clone: The sequenced fragment ends 3 residues before the CDR3 boundary, so the rest is inferred from the germline J gene. The J gene is TRBJ2-3, the V gene TRBV7-3, with 11 bases lining up with TRBD2. After removal of 4 bases from V and 1 base from J, the junction contained 1 base not matched to a gene. Per germline, CDR1 SGHTA and CDR2 FQGTGA. The CDR3 contains 15 residues. The CDR3 bases that were read are TGTGCCAGCAGCTCGGGACTAGCGGGCACAGATACG. Translated, it gives CASSSGLAGTDT. The complete CDR3 sequence is CASSSGLAGTDTQYF.

CDR3 DNA (partial): TGCGCCAGCAGCTTGGACGGACCGCAACTCTCTGGGGCCAACGTG. Amino acids: CASSLDGPQLSGANV. In full, the CDR3 is CASSLDGPQLSGANVLFF. The rearrangement joins TRBV5-1 to TRBJ2-2, with a possible D match to TRBD1 (5 bases). The read terminates 3 residues ahead of where the CDR3 ends, so the germline J gene completes it. The germline gives CDR1 SGHRS, CDR2 YFSETQ. The CDR3 extends over 18 amino acids.

Regarding this clone: The read ends 3 residues early relative to the CDR3; the germline J gene fills the gap. The rearrangement joins TRBV20-1 to TRBJ2-5, with 8 bases matching TRBD1. This CDR3 spans 13 amino acids. The germline V gene encodes CDR1 DFQATT and CDR2 SNEGSKA (reference sequence). Losses at the gene ends were 3 bases for V and 5 bases for J; bases not matched to a gene: 5. The sequenced part of the CDR3 DNA is TGCAGTGCTAGTCAGGGGGCGCGGGAGACC. It yields the protein CSASQGARET. Given in full, the CDR3 is CSASQGARETQYF.

Concerning this clone: Sequencing ends 3 residues short of the CDR3 end; the germline J gene provides the rest. The rearrangement joins TRBV11-2 to TRBJ1-2; 9 positions agree with TRBD1. The CDR3 runs 15 residues. Germline loops: CDR1 SGHAT, CDR2 FQNNGV. With 3 bases clipped from V and 2 bases from J, the junction kept 4 bases outside the gene matches. The CDR3 reads CASSFTGQGNYGYTF. The CDR3 DNA, read in part, is TGTGCCAGCAGCTTTACGGGACAGGGAAACTATGGC.

About this clone: The read halts 3 residues ahead of the CDR3 end, with the missing end drawn from the germline J gene. The rearrangement uses TRBV7-8 and TRBJ1-4; maybe TRBD1 (6 bases). This CDR3 comprises 13 residues. The ends were cut back, 6 bases at V and 8 bases at J, with 13 bases in the middle. Germline V gives CDR1 SGHVS, CDR2 FQNEAQ. Here the CDR3 reads CASRPSGGEKLFF. The sequenced CDR3 bases are TGTGCCAGCAGGCCGAGTGGGGGCGAAAAA.

In the case of this clone: The sequenced fragment ends 3 residues before the CDR3 boundary, so the rest is inferred from the germline J gene. The chain couples TRBV20-1 to TRBJ2-1; no clear D gene. Trimming removed 5 bases from V and 0 bases from J, with 14 bases in between. Germline V gene lookup returns CDR1 DFQATT and CDR2 SNEGSKA (reference sequence). CDR3 length equals 15 residues. CDR3 in amino acids: CSAHPPEVSYNEQFF. The CDR3 bases that were read are TGCAGTGCTCACCCGCCCGAGGTCTCCTACAATGAG.

Comment on this clone: The CDR3 goes on 3 residues after the read ends, and that part is filled in from the germline J gene. The chain links TRBV14 to TRBJ2-4; 12 nucleotides match TRBD2. Germline lookup yields CDR1 SGHDN and CDR2 FVKESK. This CDR3 has 14 residues. The CDR3 sequence is CASSGLAGWETQYF. The DNA read from the CDR3 is TGTGCCAGCTCCGGACTAGCGGGGTGGGAGACT.

A remark on this clone: The DNA ends 3 residues before the CDR3 does, and the rest of the CDR3 is filled in from the germline J gene. This chain links TRBV7-2 with TRBJ1-1; no definite D call. Germline V gene sequence: CDR1 SGHTA, CDR2 FQGNSA. The CDR3 runs to 15 residues. CDR3 amino acids: CASSLGSRNKNIAFF. The covered CDR3 bases are TGTGCCAGCAGCTTAGGGTCGCGGAACAAAAACATT. Based on the CDR3 plus reference TRBV7-2 and TRBJ1-1, the full variable domain is GAGVSQSPSNKVTEKGKDVELRCDPISGHTALYWYRQSLGQGLEFLIYFQGNSAPDKSGLPSDRFSAERTGGSVSTLTIQRTQQEDSAVYLCASSLGSRNKNIAFFGQGTRLTVV.

A word on this clone: The read stops 3 residues short of the end of the CDR3; the missing end is completed from the germline J gene. The chain links TRBV20-1 to TRBJ1-1; perhaps TRBD1 as D (6 bases). V shed 2 bases and J shed 0 bases, with 22 bases lying between them. CDR3 length: 18 residues. CDR1 and CDR2 from the germline V gene are DFQATT and SNEGSKA (reference sequence). CDR3 residues: CSARLPTGRRGVNTEAFF. CDR3 DNA, as far as it was read: TGCAGTGCTAGACTTCCGACAGGACGTCGGGGGGTGAACACTGAA.

In the case of this clone: The read finishes 3 residues shy of the CDR3 end, and the germline J gene is used to complete it. V is TRBV5-1 and J is TRBJ2-5, with D perhaps matching TRBD1 (6 bases). The CDR3 length is 15 residues. V shed 1 base and J shed 5 bases, with 15 bases lying between them. CDR1 and CDR2 (germline): SGHRS, YFSETQ. CDR3 bases read: TGCGCCAGCAGCTTGACAGGGAATAAGGGGGAGACC. Translating it yields CASSLTGNKGET. In full, the CDR3 reads CASSLTGNKGETQYF.

Remarks on this clone: The missing CDR3 end, 3 residues past where the read stops, is filled in from the germline J gene. This sequence joins TRBV18 and TRBJ2-3; D not certain. The CDR3 length is 13 residues. The germline V and J ends were trimmed by 5 bases and 4 bases, with 10 bases remaining between them. CDR1 is KGHSH and CDR2 is LQKENI in the germline V gene. CDR3 region: CASSTREADTQYF. The CDR3 DNA, read in part, is TGTGCCAGCTCAACCCGAGAGGCAGATACG.

Comments on this clone: The read halts 3 residues ahead of the CDR3 end, with the missing end drawn from the germline J gene. The V gene is TRBV7-2, the J gene TRBJ2-1; TRBD2 matches at 11 bases. With V trimmed by 5 bases and J by 9 bases, 9 bases remained unmatched. CDR3 length equals 15 residues. Germline V gives CDR1 SGHTA, CDR2 FQGNSA. The sequenced CDR3 bases are TGTGCCAGCAGCCCCGTTACTAGCGGGGGAGTTGAG. Translating gives CASSPVTSGGVE. The CDR3 in its entirety is CASSPVTSGGVEQFF.

On this clone itself: Sequencing ends 3 residues short of the CDR3 end; the germline J gene provides the rest. This sequence joins TRBV7-8 and TRBJ2-3, with D possibly TRBD2 on 6 matching bases. This CDR3 comprises 11 residues. Germline V gene data show CDR1 as SGHVS and CDR2 as FQNEAQ. The CDR3 DNA, read in part, is TGTGCCGCGGGAAGTGGCCAGCCG. Its translation: CAAGSGQP. The CDR3 in full is CAAGSGQPQYF.

On this clone: The sequenced fragment ends 3 residues before the CDR3 boundary, so the rest is inferred from the germline J gene. The chain is built from TRBV7-3 and TRBJ2-1, with D hard to call. The CDR3 sequence is 15 residues long. The V end lost 4 bases, the J end lost 0 bases, and 10 bases lay between the germline ends. Per the germline V gene, CDR1 is SGHTA and CDR2 is FQGTGA. The covered CDR3 bases are TGTGCCAGCAGCTCCCTCGGTGGCTCCTACAATGAG. Amino acid sequence: CASSSLGGSYNE. The CDR3, in full, reads CASSSLGGSYNEQFF.

CDR3 DNA (partial): TGCAGTGCTAGAGATATGGGGCGAGGTTCACCC. Encoded protein: CSARDMGRGSP. The CDR3 reads in full as CSARDMGRGSPLHF. J is TRBJ1-6 and V is TRBV20-1; D is possibly TRBD1 (5 bases). The missing CDR3 end, 3 residues past where the read stops, is filled in from the germline J gene. The CDR3 runs 14 residues. CDR1 is DFQATT and CDR2 is SNEGSKA in the germline V gene (reference sequence). V was pared by 0 bases and J by 9 bases, with 12 bases between.

Points on this clone: The sequenced fragment ends 3 residues before the CDR3 boundary, so the rest is inferred from the germline J gene. The chain recombines TRBV10-3 with TRBJ2-7, with 10 bases fitting TRBD2. With 5 bases clipped from V and 4 bases from J, the junction kept 5 bases outside the gene matches. From germline, CDR1 is ENHRY and CDR2 SYGVKD. The CDR3 contains 14 residues. This CDR3 is CAISPSGSRYEQYF. CDR3 bases read: TGTGCCATCAGTCCTAGCGGGAGTAGATACGAG.

Note on this clone: The read terminates 3 residues ahead of where the CDR3 ends, so the germline J gene completes it. The J gene is TRBJ1-6, the V gene TRBV4-1; D perhaps matches TRBD1 (6 bases). V lost 0 bases and J lost 6, with 12 bases in between. This CDR3 comprises 16 residues. The germline V gene encodes CDR1 MGHRA and CDR2 YSYEKL. CDR3 bases read: TGCGCCAGCAGCCAAGAACAGGGACAACTTAATTCACCC. It encodes CASSQEQGQLNSP. The whole CDR3 reads CASSQEQGQLNSPLHF.

A note on this clone: The read gets to within 3 residues of the CDR3 end, and the germline J gene fills in the rest. The chain carries TRBV10-3 and TRBJ1-4; the D gene is possibly TRBD1 (5 bases). Looked up from germline, CDR1 is ENHRY and CDR2 is SYGVKD. The CDR3 covers 14 residues. The part of the CDR3 DNA that was read is TGTGCCATCAGTGATTCGGGGGTCGGCTCACCA. Protein product: CAISDSGVGSP. The whole CDR3 sequence is CAISDSGVGSPLFF.

Concerning this clone: The CDR3 is cut off 3 residues early in the read; its end comes from the germline J gene. The chain links TRBV28 to TRBJ2-7; D may be TRBD2 (7 bases). V was pared by 7 bases and J by 4 bases, with 11 bases between. Germline CDR1 MDHEN, CDR2 SYDVKM. This CDR3 is built from 12 residues. Incomplete CDR3 DNA: TGTGCCAGCACCGGGGGGCGATACGAG. Residues: CASTGGRYE. In full, the CDR3 is CASTGGRYEQYF. The full variable domain, its missing parts supplied by reference TRBV28 and TRBJ2-7, is DVKVTQSSRYLVKRTGEKVFLECVQDMDHENMFWYRQDPGLGLRLIYFSYDVKMKEKGDIPEGYSVSREKKERFSLILESASTNQTSMYLCASTGGRYEQYFGPGTRLTVT.

Details on this clone: The read is 3 residues too short to cover the CDR3 end, so that end is filled in from the germline J gene. The chain recombines TRBV5-1 with TRBJ1-5; D ambiguous. CDR3 size: 14 residues. Germline CDR1 and CDR2: SGHRS and YFSETQ. Trimming shortened V by 4 bases and J by 7 bases, and 15 bases separated the two germline ends. The sequenced CDR3 bases are TGCGCCAGCAGCCCCGTCTTCGGGGAACAGCCC. Protein: CASSPVFGEQP. The whole CDR3 protein reads CASSPVFGEQPQHF.

As regards this clone: At one of its ends the junction is not consistent with the germline gene, which may arise from a read error. The read comes to an end 3 residues before the CDR3 does, leaving the germline J gene to fill in the end. Other DNA sequences in the sample encode the same CDR3. This chain connects TRBV30 to TRBJ1-3, with D perhaps matching TRBD1 (5 bases). Germline CDR1 reads GTSNPN; CDR2 reads SVGIG (reference sequence). The CDR3 loop spans 12 amino acids. The CDR3 region is CAWRRGGNTIYF. The CDR3 bases that were read are TGTGCCTGGCGAAGGGGAGGAAACACG.